A selection of T cell receptor beta chains follows, all from one sample in a study of cytomegalovirus exposure and HLA in healthy donors. Only in-frame clones appear in the TCRdb table, and some are missing; sequencing was by immunoSEQ multiplex PCR. In the table there are tens of thousands of clones, around 72% of which are singletons. Sample: PBMCs. Receptors were obtained from a man younger than 35 in good health and CMV-seronegative. The CDR3 runs from the conserved cysteine through the conserved F or W. The order of the fields is J gene, clone size, V gene, D gene, CDR3 DNA, CDR3 protein. A D gene is named only where the DNA matches it firmly. Size is stated for part of the rows, as once, few or many counts, or as a class when the clone is expanded.

TRBJ1-1 - TRBV19 - TGTGCCAGTAGAGACACAGGGAGCACTGAAGCTTTCTTT CASRDTGSTEAFF
TRBJ1-2 - TRBV6-5 - TGTGCCAGCAGTCAACTTAGGGGCTATGGCTACACCTTC CASSQLRGYGYTF
TRBJ1-1 few TRBV18 - TGTGCCAGCTCACCTCCAGGGAACACTGAAGCTTTCTTT CASSPPGNTEAFF
TRBJ2-1 once TRBV29-1 - TGCAGCGCCCGTCTGTCCCTGAGCTCCTACAATGAGCAGTTCTTC CSARLSLSSYNEQFF
TRBJ2-3 - TRBV11-3 - TGTGCCAGCAGCTCCCGCGGTGGACTCACAGATACGCAGTATTTT CASSSRGGLTDTQYF
TRBJ1-5 once TRBV6-1 - TGTGCCAGCAGTGAACAGGGTTCGGGCAATCAGCCCCAGCATTTT CASSEQGSGNQPQHF
TRBJ1-2 - TRBV6-1 - TGTGCCACCAGAGGGGGGGCCTCTACTAACTATGGCTACACCTTC CATRGGASTNYGYTF
TRBJ2-3 - TRBV7-2 - TGTGCCAGCAGCTCCAGCGGGAGCACAGATACGCAGTATTTT CASSSSGSTDTQYF
TRBJ2-1 few TRBV30 - TGTGCCGGAGGACCAGGCCGTTGGGTGTTTGAGCAGTTCTTC CAGGPGRWVFEQFF
TRBJ1-1 - TRBV19 - TGTGCCAGTAGTATCGGGGAGGACACTGAAGCTTTCTTT CASSIGEDTEAFF
TRBJ1-4 - TRBV7-2 TRBD1 TGTGCCAGCAGCTTAGCAACAGGGGGCACTAATGAAAAACTGTTTTTT CASSLATGGTNEKLFF
TRBJ2-7 - TRBV25-1 - TGTGCCAGCAGTGCTGGGCGTCTCTTCTTCGAGCAGTACTTC CASSAGRLFFEQYF
TRBJ2-3 once TRBV2 - TGTGCCAGCAGTGCCTCCGCAGATACGCAGTATTTT CASSASADTQYF
TRBJ2-3 - TRBV27 TRBD1 TGTGCCAGCAGTTCACCGCCGGGACAGCCGCAGTATTTT CASSSPPGQPQYF
TRBJ2-1 - TRBV6-1 TRBD2 TGTGCCAGCAGTGGGCGGACTAGCCGCACGAGTCGGGGTGAGCAGTTCTTC CASSGRTSRTSRGEQFF
TRBJ2-2 - TRBV11-1 TRBD2 TGTGCCAGCAGGCGGGAGTCGGGCACCGGGGAGCTGTTTTTT CASRRESGTGELFF
TRBJ2-5 - TRBV5-6 - TGTGCCAGCAGCTCCGCTTGGGGGGGCCACCAAGAGACCCAGTACTTC CASSSAWGGHQETQYF
TRBJ2-5 - TRBV30 - TGTGCCTGGACAGCGAATGGAGAGACCCAGTACTTC CAWTANGETQYF
TRBJ1-2 - TRBV7-2 - TGTGCCAGCAGTCTCTCGGGAGCTAACTATGGCTACACCTTC CASSLSGANYGYTF
TRBJ2-3 - TRBV30 TRBD2 TGTGCCTGGAGTGCAAGCGGGAGGATAGATACGCAGTATTTT CAWSASGRIDTQYF
TRBJ2-7 - TRBV5-4 TRBD2 TGTGCCAGCAGCTTGGGGACTAGCAACTACGAGCAGTACTTC CASSLGTSNYEQYF
TRBJ1-1 - TRBV28 - TGTGCCAGCAGTCTACTGACTCCATCAGAAGTCACTGAAGCTTTCTTT CASSLLTPSEVTEAFF
TRBJ1-1 - TRBV28 - TGTGCCAGCAGTCCATCAGGCCGTCGACCTGAAGCTTTCTTT CASSPSGRRPEAFF
TRBJ2-7 - TRBV30 - TGTGCCTGGAGACGGACAGAACAAGGGGGCGAGCAGTACTTC CAWRRTEQGGEQYF
TRBJ2-7 - TRBV18 TRBD2 TGTGCCAGCTCACTTAAGACTAGCTTAGGGTACGAGCAGTACTTC CASSLKTSLGYEQYF
TRBJ2-1 - TRBV10-3 TRBD2 TGTGCCATCAGGTCGACATCTAGCGGATACAATGAGCAGTTCTTC CAIRSTSSGYNEQFF
TRBJ2-1 - TRBV7-7 - TGTGCTAGCAGCTTACTCCCCACGGCGGACAATGAGCAGTTCTTC CASSLLPTADNEQFF
TRBJ2-5 - TRBV28 TRBD2 TGTGCCACCCAAAAGGGGACTAGCGATGCTGGGACCCAGTACTTC CATQKGTSDAGTQYF
TRBJ2-1 - TRBV6-5 TRBD2 TGTGCCAGCACCGAAGCGGGAGGATCCTACAATGAGCAGTTCTTC CASTEAGGSYNEQFF
TRBJ2-7 once TRBV6-5 - TGTGCCAGCAGTTACGTAGCATCGGGTCCCTACGAGCAGTACTTC CASSYVASGPYEQYF
TRBJ1-1 once TRBV29-1 - TGCAGCGTTGATTCGGGGGGAGCTTTCTTT CSVDSGGAFF
TRBJ2-7 - TRBV9 TRBD1 TGTGCCAGCAGCCCGACAGGGTCCTCCTACGAGCAGTACTTC CASSPTGSSYEQYF
TRBJ2-5 few TRBV28 TRBD1 TGTGCCAGCAGAGGGACAGGGAGTTGGTCGGAGACCCAGTACTTC CASRGTGSWSETQYF
TRBJ2-7 - TRBV5-1 - TGCGCCAGCAGCTTGGTAGGGTCCAGGGCAGGCGACGAGCAGTACTTC CASSLVGSRAGDEQYF
TRBJ1-1 - TRBV6-5 - TGTGCCAGCAGTTACACACCGGACAGCAGGGCTTTCTTT CASSYTPDSRAFF
TRBJ1-4 - TRBV11-2 TRBD1 TGTGCCAGCAGCCTCGGGACAGGGAGAGAAAAACTGTTTTTT CASSLGTGREKLFF
TRBJ2-3 - TRBV11-1 TRBD2 TGTGCCAGCAGCGTTGGACTAGCGGTACAGAGTACGCAGTATTTT CASSVGLAVQSTQYF
TRBJ2-1 - TRBV6-1 TRBD1 TGTGCCAGCAGTGAATTGGGGACAGGGTTCAATGAGCAGTTCTTC CASSELGTGFNEQFF
TRBJ2-2 - TRBV30 TRBD2 TGTGCCCTAGATGGACTAGCGGGGGAGAACACCGGGGAGCTGTTTTTT CALDGLAGENTGELFF
TRBJ2-5 - TRBV29-1 TRBD1 TGCAGCGTTGAACAGGGGGCCCACCACGAGACCCAGTACTTC CSVEQGAHHETQYF
TRBJ1-6 - TRBV28 TRBD1 TGTGCCAGCAGTTTCGGGGACAGGGCATCACCCCTCCACTTT CASSFGDRASPLHF
TRBJ2-7 - TRBV2 - TGTGCCAGCGGGGACACTACATTCTACGAGCAGTACTTC CASGDTTFYEQYF
TRBJ2-7 - TRBV11-3 TRBD1 TGTGCCAGCAGCTTAGGACAGGGGGCCTCCTACGAGCAGTACTTC CASSLGQGASYEQYF
TRBJ2-1 once TRBV4-2 - TGTGCCAGCAGCCTAGCGGATGATAAGTACAATGAGCAGTTCTTC CASSLADDKYNEQFF
TRBJ1-5 - TRBV25-1 - TGTGCCAGCAGTCCACCGGGACTGGGAAATCAGCCCCAGCATTTT CASSPPGLGNQPQHF
TRBJ2-3 - TRBV4-3 TRBD2 TGCGCCAGCAGCCAAGGGTTTGGGACTACTCTAACTACGCAGTATTTT CASSQGFGTTLTTQYF
TRBJ1-1 - TRBV6-5 TRBD1 TGTGCCAGCAGTTACTCGAGACAGGGCACCACTGAAGCTTTCTTT CASSYSRQGTTEAFF
TRBJ2-7 - TRBV30 - TGTGCCTGGAGTGTACTGACCCATACCGGGACACCTTCCTCCTACGAGCAGTACTTC CAWSVLTHTGTPSSYEQYF